The 12 T cell receptor beta chains below all came from one sample that was sequenced in a study of CD8 T cells in Susac syndrome. A quantity of about 0.5 to 1 ug RNA underwent reverse transcription using random hexamers. TCRdb recomputed calls from the immunoSEQ multiplex PCR reads with MiXCR, one row per CDR3 protein. The repertoire consists of about 190,000 distinct CDR3 sequences, with 85% to 95% occurring once and the leading ten covering around 0.1%. The sequenced material came from CD4+ T cells from PBMCs. The receptors derive from a human donor in good health.

Written as DNA, the CDR3 is TGTGCCAGCAGGTCCACCCGGGACCTCTCCCGGGGCTACACCTTC. Protein product: CASRSTRDLSRGYTF. The chain is built from TRBV28 and TRBJ1-2; weak D call: TRBD1 (5 bases). Per the germline V gene, CDR1 is MDHEN and CDR2 is SYDVKM. The ends were cut back, 6 bases at V and 8 bases at J, with 22 bases in the middle. The CDR3 sequence is 15 residues long.

This clonotype was observed a single time. The chain uses TRBV6-1 and TRBJ1-6, with 11 positions matching TRBD1. Germline CDR1 reads MNHNS; CDR2 reads SASEGT. This CDR3 spans 15 amino acids. Trimming at V came to 4 bases and at J to 9 bases, leaving 5 bases not matched to a gene. CDR3 bases: TGTGCCAGCAGTGCAACCGGGACAGGGGGTTCACCCCTCCACTTT. Translation gives CASSATGTGGSPLHF.

The rearrangement joins TRBV30 to TRBJ1-2, with 10 bases identical to TRBD1. Germline CDR1 GTSNPN, CDR2 SVGIG (reference sequence). The junction had 9 bases not matched to a gene; V was cut back by 5 bases and J by 3 bases. CDR3 length: 15 residues. CDR3 in amino acids: CAWVRGQGLDYGYTF. CDR3 sequence (DNA): TGTGCCTGGGTACGGGGACAGGGGTTAGACTATGGCTACACCTTC.

The V call is TRBV7-9, the J call TRBJ2-7; D is perhaps TRBD1 (5 bases). The length of the CDR3 is 14 residues. Per the germline V gene, CDR1 is SEHNR and CDR2 is FQNEAQ (reference sequence). Trimming stripped 3 bases from V and 3 bases from J, with 12 bases between. The CDR3 region is CASSLTDSLYEQYF. DNA for the CDR3: TGTGCCAGCAGCTTGACCGACAGTCTCTACGAGCAGTACTTC.

Here the CDR3 DNA reads TGTGCCAGCACAGGACAGGCCAATCAGCCCCAGCATTTT. Amino acid sequence: CASTGQANQPQHF. This rearrangement joins TRBV7-2 to TRBJ1-5; TRBD1 agrees at 7 bases. Germline V gene lookup returns CDR1 SGHTA and CDR2 FQGNSA. This CDR3 has 13 residues. The V and J ends lost 7 bases and 3 bases, in that order; junction bases with no gene match: 3. Combining the CDR3 with reference TRBV7-2 and TRBJ1-5 gives the whole variable domain GAGVSQSPSNKVTEKGKDVELRCDPISGHTALYWYRQSLGQGLEFLIYFQGNSAPDKSGLPSDRFSAERTGGSVSTLTIQRTQQEDSAVYLCASTGQANQPQHFGDGTRLSIL.

The V and J genes are TRBV29-1 and TRBJ1-4; perhaps TRBD1 as D (5 bases). The ends were cut back, 4 bases at V and 0 bases at J, with 9 bases in the middle. Germline values: CDR1 SQVTM, CDR2 ANQGSEA. This CDR3 is built from 14 residues. The CDR3 loop reads CSVGQRSTNEKLFF. CDR3 sequence (DNA): TGCAGCGTTGGACAGCGCTCAACTAATGAAAAACTGTTTTTT.

The gene calls are TRBV24-1 and TRBJ2-5, with D possibly matching TRBD2 (6 bases). Germline V gives CDR1 KGHDR, CDR2 SFDVKD. The CDR3 is 15 residues long. Trimming pared 4 bases from V and 1 base from J, leaving 12 bases between. The CDR3 DNA follows: TGTGCCACCAGTGACCCAAGCGGGTCCCAAGAGACCCAGTACTTC. Its protein product is CATSDPSGSQETQYF.

This chain's CDR3 is CASSLQTGPGELFF. In DNA, the CDR3 is TGTGCCAGCAGCCTCCAGACAGGACCCGGGGAGCTGTTTTTT. This chain connects TRBV9 to TRBJ2-2; D is perhaps TRBD1 (6 bases). Germline lookup yields CDR1 SGDLS and CDR2 YYNGEE. V was pared by 4 bases and J by 6 bases, with 13 bases between. This CDR3 is 14 amino acids long.

This clonotype came up once. The chain has TRBV20-1 and TRBJ1-6; D unresolved. The CDR3 has 12 residues. Germline loops: CDR1 DFQATT, CDR2 SNEGSKA (reference sequence). The ends were cut back, 3 bases at V and 7 bases at J, with 7 bases in the middle. CDR3 coding DNA: TGCAGTGCTAGCAGGTACAATTCACCCCTCCACTTT. Protein: CSASRYNSPLHF.

V usage is TRBV7-9 and J usage is TRBJ1-5, with TRBD1 as a possible D gene (6 bases). Trimming cost V 5 bases and J 4 bases, with 21 bases left between them. Per the germline V gene, CDR1 is SEHNR and CDR2 is FQNEAQ (reference sequence). CDR3 length equals 17 residues. CDR3 loop: CASSPSGGGFGNQPQHF. For the CDR3, the DNA is TGTGCCAGCAGCCCCAGCGGCGGGGGCTTTGGAAATCAGCCCCAGCATTTT.

The J gene is TRBJ2-5, the V gene TRBV5-4; D unclear. The CDR3 has 13 residues. Germline loops: CDR1 SGHNT, CDR2 YYREEE (reference sequence). Trimming took off 4 bases at V and 2 bases at J, with 9 bases between the two ends. DNA of the CDR3: TGTGCCAGCAGCGTCGAAATTCAAGAGACCCAGTACTTC. This gives the protein CASSVEIQETQYF.

This chain connects TRBV7-9 to TRBJ2-3, with D possibly matching TRBD2 (6 bases). Germline CDR1 is SEHNR and CDR2 is FQNEAQ (reference sequence). The CDR3 sequence is 15 residues long. V was trimmed by 4 bases and J by 2 bases, leaving 13 bases between them. The CDR3 coding sequence is TGTGCCAGCAGCTCCCGACTAGAAACCACAGATACGCAGTATTTT. This encodes CASSSRLETTDTQYF.